This TCR beta chain was identified in a study of shared clonotypes between healthy human individuals. General observations from the study: Only blood underwent sampling, and tissue repertoires likely differ.

Terminally differentiated effector memory CD45RA+ cells were excluded from the naive CD8 cells, which were CD45RO-negative and positively selected for CCR7. Concerning this clone: The antigen remains unidentified. The same CDR3 can be traced to other DNA sequences in this sample.

This table comes from immunoSEQ multiplex PCR, and its TCRdb copy is limited to in-frame clones, with some not included. The sample yields about 1,900,000 clones, less than 95% seen once. The sequence came from a man aged 18 to 29 in good health. The sample consisted of naive CD8+ T cells sorted from blood.

CDR3 DNA sequence: TGTGCCAGTAGTACCGGACTATCCTACGAGCAGTACTTC. This gives the protein CASSTGLSYEQYF. The rearrangement links TRBV19 to TRBJ2-7; TRBD2 might be the D (6 bases). V lost 4 bases and J 1 base, leaving 8 bases between the germline ends. Germline loops: CDR1 LNHDA, CDR2 SQIVND (reference sequence). The CDR3 consists of 13 residues.